This T cell receptor (beta chain) was profiled in a study of blood T cell repertoires in COVID-19. The overall study: T cells, B-cell-depleted T cells, or PBMCs supplied cDNA or gDNA.

Original methodology: Nucleated cell number was recorded as an estimate derived from reference gene primer amplification. Sequencing was performed with immunoSEQ multiplex PCR; in TCRdb, only in-frame clones are kept and a portion is missing. The V and J calls and the clone size are those of that table, but D and trimming were determined from the DNA. The data hold approximately 210,000 clones, with roughly nine tenths observed a single time. The CDR3 spans 16 residues. V was cut by 6 bases and J by 1 base, with 18 bases left in between. Germline CDR1 is MNHEY and CDR2 is SVGEGT. The sequence was obtained from a man under 40 with acute or convalescent COVID-19. The rearrangement links TRBV6-2 or TRBV6-3 to TRBJ1-1; D is unresolved. The sample taken for sequencing was peripheral blood. The CDR3 DNA is TGTGCCAGCAGCCGCGGCCCTGGTACCAAGAACACTGAAGCTTTCTTT. It yields the protein CASSRGPGTKNTEAFF.